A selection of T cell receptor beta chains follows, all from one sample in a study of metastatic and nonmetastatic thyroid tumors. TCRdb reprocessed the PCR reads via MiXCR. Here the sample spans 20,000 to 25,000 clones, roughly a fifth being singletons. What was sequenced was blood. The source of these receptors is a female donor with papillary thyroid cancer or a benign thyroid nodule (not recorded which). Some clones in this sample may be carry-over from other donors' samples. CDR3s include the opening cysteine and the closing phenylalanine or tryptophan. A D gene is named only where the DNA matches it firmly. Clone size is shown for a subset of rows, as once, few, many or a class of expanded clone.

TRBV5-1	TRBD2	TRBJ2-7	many	CASSLGGGTEQYF	TGCGCCAGCAGCTTGGGGGGGGGAACCGAGCAGTACTTC
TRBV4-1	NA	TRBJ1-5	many	CASSQVRGGVGQPQHF	TGCGCCAGCAGCCAAGTCAGGGGAGGAGTAGGTCAGCCCCAGCATTTT
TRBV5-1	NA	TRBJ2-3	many	CASSSRGRVPDTQYF	TGCGCCAGCAGCAGTCGTGGCCGCGTCCCAGATACGCAGTATTTT
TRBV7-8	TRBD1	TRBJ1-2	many	CASSRDRGTYGYTF	TGTGCCAGCAGCCGGGACAGGGGGACCTATGGCTACACCTTC
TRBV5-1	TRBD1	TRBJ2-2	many	CASSQGTGGRTGELFF	TGCGCCAGCAGCCAGGGGACAGGGGGCAGAACCGGGGAGCTGTTTTTT
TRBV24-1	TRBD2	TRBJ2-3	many	CATSDPLAGNTDTQYF	TGTGCCACCAGTGATCCCCTAGCGGGGAATACAGATACGCAGTATTTT
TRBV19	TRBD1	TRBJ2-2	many	CASSTPRQGRPGELFF	TGTGCCAGTAGTACCCCCAGACAGGGTCGACCCGGGGAGCTGTTTTTT
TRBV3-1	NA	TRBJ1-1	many	CASSQVDGEWAATSGNTEAFF	TGTGCCAGCAGCCAAGTAGATGGAGAATGGGCGGCTACTTCGGGGAACACTGAAGCTTTCTTT
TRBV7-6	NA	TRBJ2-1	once	CASSAIWRYNEQFF	TGTGCCAGCAGCGCTATCTGGAGGTACAATGAGCAGTTCTTC
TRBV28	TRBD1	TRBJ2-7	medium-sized	CASSSTGGGPYEQYF	TGTGCCAGCAGTTCCACAGGGGGCGGGCCCTACGAGCAGTACTTC
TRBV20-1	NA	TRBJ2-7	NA	CSTDRGRGYEQYF	TGCAGTACCGACCGAGGGCGGGGCTACGAGCAGTACTTC
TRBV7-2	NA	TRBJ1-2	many	CASSFYNAGSYGYTF	TGTGCCAGCAGCTTTTATAATGCAGGATCCTATGGCTACACCTTC
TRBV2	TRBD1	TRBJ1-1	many	CASSKTTGEITEAFF	TGTGCCAGCAGTAAAACCACAGGGGAGATAACTGAAGCTTTCTTT
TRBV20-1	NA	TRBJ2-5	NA	CSARDGTGGTQETQYF	TGCAGTGCTAGAGACGGGACTGGGGGGACCCAAGAGACCCAGTACTTC
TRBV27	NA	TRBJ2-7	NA	CAISTLSVGNEQYF	TGTGCCATCAGTACCCTGAGCGTGGGTAACGAGCAGTACTTC
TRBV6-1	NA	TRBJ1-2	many	CASSTGPGSYGYTF	TGTGCCAGTTCGACAGGTCCCGGTAGCTATGGCTACACCTTC
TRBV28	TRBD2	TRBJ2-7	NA	CASSLSGTCPGQYF	TGTGCCAGCAGTCTTAGCGGGACCTGCCCAGGGCAGTACTTC
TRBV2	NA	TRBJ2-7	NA	CASGRDETYDQYF	TGTGCCAGCGGGCGTGACGAAACCTACGATCAGTACTTC
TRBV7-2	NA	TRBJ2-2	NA	CASSLVGVGSRELFF	TGTGCCAGCAGCTTAGTCGGGGTCGGGTCCAGGGAGCTGTTTTTT
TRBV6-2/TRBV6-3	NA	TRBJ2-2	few	CASSYSSTGELFF	TGTGCCAGCAGTTACTCTAGCACCGGGGAGCTGTTTTTT
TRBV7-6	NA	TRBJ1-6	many	CASSLSIASSPLHF	TGTGCCAGCAGCTTAAGTATCGCTTCTTCACCCCTCCACTTT
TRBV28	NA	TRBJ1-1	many	CASSFMGITEAFF	TGTGCCAGCAGTTTCATGGGGATCACTGAAGCTTTCTTT
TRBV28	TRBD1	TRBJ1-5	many	CASSDRVGNQPQHF	TGTGCCAGCAGTGACAGGGTTGGCAATCAGCCCCAGCATTTT
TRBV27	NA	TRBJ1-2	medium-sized	CASRQGYGYTF	TGTGCCAGCAGACAGGGATATGGCTACACCTTC
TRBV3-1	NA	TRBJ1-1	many	CASSQDFGAMNTEAFF	TGTGCCAGCAGCCAAGATTTTGGGGCCATGAACACTGAAGCTTTCTTT
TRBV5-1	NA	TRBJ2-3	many	CASSLGGYRADTQYF	TGCGCCAGCAGCTTGGGAGGGTATCGTGCAGATACGCAGTATTTT
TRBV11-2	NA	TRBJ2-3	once	CVSSKIGSTGTQYF	TGTGTCAGCAGCAAGATCGGTAGCACAGGTACGCAGTATTTT
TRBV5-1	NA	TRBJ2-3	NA	CASIPDKGVTDTQYF	TGCGCCAGCATCCCGGATAAAGGGGTCACAGATACGCAGTATTTT
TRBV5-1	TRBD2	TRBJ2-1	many	CASSPSGTSRLNEQFF	TGCGCCAGCAGCCCCTCCGGGACTAGCCGCCTCAATGAGCAGTTCTTC
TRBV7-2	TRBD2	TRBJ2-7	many	CASSSLAGGSYEQYF	TGTGCCAGCAGCTCTCTAGCGGGAGGTTCCTACGAGCAGTACTTC
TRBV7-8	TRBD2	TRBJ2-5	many	CASSFREGQETQYF	TGTGCCAGCAGCTTCCGGGAGGGCCAAGAGACCCAGTACTTC
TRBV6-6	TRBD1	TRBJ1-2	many	CASSYSGGRGQGYYGYTF	TGTGCCAGCAGTTACTCCGGGGGCAGGGGGCAGGGTTACTATGGCTACACCTTC
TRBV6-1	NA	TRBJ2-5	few	CASSDPGETHYF	TGCGCCAGCAGTGACCCGGGAGAGACCCATTACTTC
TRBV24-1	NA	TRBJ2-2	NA	CATSDFGDLFAGELFF	TGTGCCACCAGTGATTTTGGAGATCTATTCGCCGGGGAGCTGTTTTTT
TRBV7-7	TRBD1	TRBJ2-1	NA	CASSLLDRDNEQFF	TGTGCTAGCAGCCTCCTCGACAGGGACAATGAGCAGTTCTTC
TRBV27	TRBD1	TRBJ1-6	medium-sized	CASSLVTGNSPLHF	TGTGCCAGCAGTTTAGTGACAGGGAATTCACCCCTCCACTTT
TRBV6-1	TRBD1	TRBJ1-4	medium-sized	CASSATQGAGNEKLFF	TGTGCCAGCAGTGCAACACAGGGGGCGGGAAATGAAAAACTGTTTTTT
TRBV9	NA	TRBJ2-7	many	CASSVRSANYEQYF	TGTGCCAGCAGCGTAAGGTCAGCGAACTACGAGCAGTACTTC
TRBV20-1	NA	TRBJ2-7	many	CSARDGSGYYEQYF	TGCAGTGCTAGAGACGGTAGCGGTTACTACGAGCAGTACTTC
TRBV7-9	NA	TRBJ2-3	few	CASSPGPPYF	TGCGCCAGCAGCCCAGGTCCGCCGTATTTT
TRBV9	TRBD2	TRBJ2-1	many	CASSVRGTSGYNEQFF	TGTGCCAGCAGCGTCCGGGGGACTAGCGGGTACAATGAGCAGTTCTTC
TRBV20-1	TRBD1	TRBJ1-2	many	CSARTRGGRYGYTF	TGCAGTGCCAGAACCAGGGGGGGTAGATATGGCTACACCTTC
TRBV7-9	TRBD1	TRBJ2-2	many	CASRRTGWTGELFF	TGTGCCAGCAGGCGGACAGGTTGGACCGGGGAGCTGTTTTTT
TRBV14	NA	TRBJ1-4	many	CASSQDQGLTANEKLFF	TGTGCCAGCAGCCAAGACCAGGGCCTTACGGCTAATGAAAAACTGTTTTTT
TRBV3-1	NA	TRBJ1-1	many	CASSQVTGQTFF	TGTGCCAGCAGCCAAGTCACAGGTCAAACTTTCTTT
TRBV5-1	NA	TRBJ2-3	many	CASSLGTLPTDTQYF	TGCGCCAGCAGCTTAGGGACGCTCCCCACAGATACGCAGTATTTT
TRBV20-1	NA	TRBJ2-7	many	CSASPQGGFRSYEQYF	TGCAGTGCTTCCCCCCAGGGGGGGTTTCGCTCCTACGAGCAGTACTTC
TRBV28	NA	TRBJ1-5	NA	CASSLGLLYNQPQHF	TGTGCCAGCAGTTTAGGTCTGCTTTACAATCAGCCCCAGCATTTT
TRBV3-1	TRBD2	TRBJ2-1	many	CASKGGRVKEQFF	TGTGCCAGCAAGGGCGGGAGGGTGAAGGAGCAGTTCTTC
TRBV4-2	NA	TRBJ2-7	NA	CASSQDLEIGHTGQYF	TGTGCCAGCAGCCAAGATTTAGAAATAGGACACACGGGGCAGTACTTC
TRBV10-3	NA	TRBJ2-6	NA	CAIRTGDSVANVLAF	TGTGCCATCAGAACAGGGGACTCTGTGGCCAACGTCCTGGCTTTC